One and the same sample provided the 31 T cell receptor beta chains below, sequenced in a study of cytomegalovirus exposure and HLA in healthy donors. It was with 60 Vbeta and 13 Jbeta primers that the PCR ran. Method: immunoSEQ multiplex PCR; TCRdb's copy keeps in-frame clones and lacks some. Found here are about 120,000 clones, around 70% of them singletons; the top ten hold around 4.1%. Material for sequencing was PBMCs. The receptors originated from a woman in her 40s in good health and CMV-seronegative.

This chain connects TRBV19 to TRBJ2-3; D is perhaps TRBD2 (5 bases). The V end lost 4 bases, the J end lost 2 bases, and 16 bases lay between the germline ends. CDR1 is LNHDA and CDR2 is SQIVND in the germline V gene (reference sequence). The CDR3 contains 16 residues. In DNA, the CDR3 is TGTGCCAGTAGTACGAGAGGACTGGAAGCCACAGATACGCAGTATTTT. As protein: CASSTRGLEATDTQYF. Supplemented by reference TRBV19 and TRBJ2-3, the full variable domain reads DGGITQSPKYLFRKEGQNVTLSCEQNLNHDAMYWYRQDPGQGLRLIYYSQIVNDFQKGDIAEGYSVSREKKESFPLTVTSAQKNPTAFYLCASSTRGLEATDTQYFGPGTRLTVL.

The chain uses TRBV9 and TRBJ2-5; 7 positions agree with TRBD1. The CDR3 is 15 amino acids. Germline CDR1 and CDR2: SGDLS and YYNGEE. Trimming removed 0 bases from V and 4 bases from J; junction bases left unmatched: 6. CDR3 in amino acids: CASSVGGGLGETQYF. In DNA, the CDR3 is TGTGCCAGCAGCGTAGGAGGGGGCCTAGGAGAGACCCAGTACTTC.

The CDR3 here is CASSLGQHGNTGELFF. The CDR3 bases are TGTGCCAGCAGCTTGGGACAGCATGGTAACACCGGGGAGCTGTTTTTT. The V gene is TRBV5-6, the J gene TRBJ2-2; possibly TRBD1 for D (5 bases). The V end was cut by 0 bases, the J end by 2 bases, with 11 bases between. The CDR3 totals 16 residues. Germline V gives CDR1 SGHDT, CDR2 YYEEEE.

This chain uses TRBV28 with TRBJ1-2; TRBD1 might be the D (5 bases). V was pared by 3 bases and J by 2 bases, with 10 bases between. CDR3 length: 14 amino acids. Looked up from germline, CDR1 is MDHEN and CDR2 is SYDVKM. The DNA for the CDR3 is TGTGCCAGCAGTTTGAAGGGGCCGAACTATGGCTACACCTTC. It is translated as CASSLKGPNYGYTF.

The chain carries TRBV7-2 and TRBJ2-7; D call uncertain. CDR3 length: 12 amino acids. The germline gives CDR1 SGHTA, CDR2 FQGNSA. Trimming shortened V by 1 base and J by 6 bases, and 7 bases separated the two germline ends. CDR3 residues: CASSLGGTEQYF. The CDR3, as DNA: TGTGCCAGCAGCTTAGGAGGTACCGAGCAGTACTTC.

The genes are TRBV4-3 and TRBJ1-5; unclear D gene. Germline loops: CDR1 LGHNA, CDR2 YSLEER. The CDR3 covers 15 residues. V was clipped by 1 base and J by 4 bases, with 11 bases between them. CDR3 region: CASSQAGDLNQPQHF. The DNA for the CDR3 is TGCGCCAGCAGCCAAGCGGGAGACCTTAATCAGCCCCAGCATTTT.

This clone was found once. The V gene is TRBV19, the J gene TRBJ1-4, with 10 bases identical to TRBD1. The junction had 5 bases not matched to a gene; V was cut back by 4 bases and J by 6 bases. Germline V gives CDR1 LNHDA, CDR2 SQIVND (reference sequence). The CDR3 loop spans 15 amino acids. The CDR3 spells CASSRTGQGDEKLFF. The CDR3 region has the DNA TGTGCCAGTAGTAGAACAGGACAGGGGGATGAAAAACTGTTTTTT.

The genes are TRBV6-4 and TRBJ1-5, with 9 nucleotides matching TRBD1. Germline V gene data show CDR1 as MRHNA and CDR2 as SNTAGT. The CDR3 covers 15 residues. Trimming at V came to 3 bases and at J to 6 bases, leaving 6 bases not matched to a gene. CDR3 coding DNA: TGTGCCAGCAGTGAAGATGGGACAGGGAGTCAGCCCCAGCATTTT. Residues: CASSEDGTGSQPQHF.

V gene TRBV6-1 combines with J gene TRBJ2-1; the D is unclear. The germline V gene encodes CDR1 MNHNS and CDR2 SASEGT. V shed 8 bases and J shed 8 bases, with 13 bases lying between them. This CDR3 contains 12 residues. CDR3 loop: CASAVTPDEQFF. In DNA, the CDR3 is TGTGCCAGCGCCGTTACCCCGGATGAGCAGTTCTTC.

This clone turned up a few times. This rearrangement joins TRBV9 to TRBJ2-7; 12 bases are shared with TRBD1. The length of the CDR3 is 18 residues. The J segment lost 5 bases and the V segment lost 3 bases, leaving 15 bases of the junction unmatched. CDR1 is SGDLS and CDR2 is YYNGEE in the germline V gene. In DNA, the CDR3 is TGTGCCAGCAGCGCCCATTCCCTTGGGACAGGGGGCAGGGACGAGCAGTACTTC. Protein product: CASSAHSLGTGGRDEQYF.

V is TRBV19 and J is TRBJ2-3; possible D gene TRBD1, 6 bases. Germline V CDR1 and CDR2: LNHDA, SQIVND (reference sequence). V was shortened by 4 bases and J by 1 base, with 6 bases between the two germline ends. This CDR3 has 13 residues. The CDR3 coding sequence is TGTGCCAGTAGTAAGGGGGGCACAGATACGCAGTATTTT. Encoded protein: CASSKGGTDTQYF.

This CDR3 reads CASSPRRTSGTQETQYF. The DNA for the CDR3 is TGTGCCAGCAGCCCAAGACGGACTAGCGGGACCCAAGAGACCCAGTACTTC. The rearrangement joins TRBV5-4 to TRBJ2-5, with 12 bases that match TRBD2. This CDR3 is built from 17 residues. Germline loops: CDR1 SGHNT, CDR2 YYREEE (reference sequence). J was trimmed by 1 base and V by 4 bases; bases with no gene match: 8. Together with reference TRBV5-4 and TRBJ2-5, the CDR3 gives the full variable domain: ETGVTQSPTHLIKTRGQQVTLRCSSQSGHNTVSWYQQALGQGPQFIFQYYREEENGRGNFPPRFSGLQFPNYSSELNVNALELDDSALYLCASSPRRTSGTQETQYFGPGTRLLVL.

V gene TRBV6-5 combines with J gene TRBJ2-7; TRBD1 matches at 8 bases. CDR3 size: 15 residues. Germline CDR1 reads MNHEY; CDR2 reads SVGAGI. The J segment lost 3 bases and the V segment lost 0 bases, leaving 4 bases of the junction unmatched. CDR3 sequence (DNA): TGTGCCAGCAGTTACTCGTACAGGGGGTTCTACGAGCAGTACTTC. Its translation: CASSYSYRGFYEQYF.

This clone has more than one count but fewer than ten. The chain couples TRBV10-1 to TRBJ2-5; D possibly corresponds to TRBD2 (5 bases). With the DNA end fitting TRBJ2-7 better, the J assignment may be wrong. CDR1 and CDR2 from the germline V gene are WNHNN and SYGVQD (reference sequence). The CDR3 runs 16 residues. This CDR3 is CASLLKTDSSFYEQYF. In DNA form, the CDR3 reads TGCGCCAGCTTACTTAAAACGGACTCCTCCTTCTACGAGCAGTACTTC.

As concerns this clone: This sample includes further DNA sequences coding for the same CDR3. This chain uses TRBV12-5 with TRBJ2-3; 13 bases align to TRBD2. The CDR3 consists of 16 residues. Germline V gene lookup returns CDR1 LGHNT and CDR2 FRNRAP. Unmatched junction bases numbered 2, after V lost 1 base and J lost 4 bases. CDR3 protein: CASGLGLAGGADTQYF. Written as DNA, the CDR3 is TGTGCTAGTGGTTTGGGACTAGCGGGAGGCGCAGATACGCAGTATTTT.

The V gene is TRBV27, the J gene TRBJ2-7; no definite D call. The CDR3 extends over 11 amino acids. Between the trimmed V and J ends, which lost 5 bases and 5 bases, there was a span of 7 bases. CDR1 is MNHEY, CDR2 SMNVEV, per germline (reference sequence). The CDR3 DNA sequence: TGTGCCAGCAGTCACCGAGACGAGCAGTACTTC. It specifies CASSHRDEQYF.

The rearrangement uses TRBV4-2 and TRBJ2-3, with TRBD2 matching 8 bases. This CDR3 spans 17 amino acids. CDR1 LGHNA and CDR2 YNFKEQ come from the germline V gene. The V and J ends lost 4 bases and 4 bases, in that order; junction bases with no gene match: 13. CDR3 amino acids: CASSLEPQRESPDTQYF. The CDR3 DNA sequence: TGTGCCAGCAGCCTTGAACCCCAGCGGGAGTCCCCAGATACGCAGTATTTT.

The chain uses TRBV4-2 and TRBJ2-7, with 12 bases aligning to TRBD2. The V and J ends lost 6 bases and 3 bases, in that order; junction bases with no gene match: 3. The CDR3 consists of 14 residues. Germline lookup yields CDR1 LGHNA and CDR2 YNFKEQ. In nucleotides, the CDR3 is TGTGCCAGCAGTCTGACTAGCGGGAGCTACGAGCAGTACTTC. Its translation: CASSLTSGSYEQYF.

This clone was seen a single time. V usage is TRBV9 and J usage is TRBJ2-1; TRBD2 aligns across 10 bases. Trimming at V came to 3 bases and at J to 8 bases, leaving 8 bases not matched to a gene. The CDR3 is 15 amino acids. CDR1 is SGDLS, CDR2 YYNGEE, per germline. CDR3 sequence (DNA): TGTGCCAGCAGCGGACCTAGCGGGAGATCATATGAGCAGTTCTTC. This translates into CASSGPSGRSYEQFF.

Of note for this clone: In the same sample, other DNA sequences code for this CDR3. The rearrangement uses TRBV7-6 and TRBJ2-3, with D perhaps TRBD1 (5 bases). The germline V gene encodes CDR1 SGHVS and CDR2 FNYEAQ. The V end lost 5 bases, the J end lost 8 bases, and 14 bases lay between the germline ends. The CDR3 loop spans 13 amino acids. As DNA, the CDR3 is TGTGCCAGCAGCCGTGGGGCCGGCGGTACGCAGTATTTT. Its translation: CASSRGAGGTQYF. The full variable domain, with the rest looked up from reference TRBV7-6 and TRBJ2-3, is GAGVSQSPRYKVTKRGQDVALRCDPISGHVSLYWYRQALGQGPEFLTYFNYEAQQDKSGLPNDRFSAERPEGSISTLTIQRTEQRDSAMYRCASSRGAGGTQYFGPGTRLTVL.

This sequence joins TRBV7-2 and TRBJ1-2; D remains ambiguous. V lost 1 base and J lost 5, with 14 bases in between. The CDR3 extends over 15 amino acids. Germline V gives CDR1 SGHTA, CDR2 FQGNSA. The CDR3 nucleotides are TGTGCCAGCAGCTTAGGATCCTCCGCGGGATATGGCTACACCTTC. The encoded protein is CASSLGSSAGYGYTF.

V is TRBV4-3 and J is TRBJ1-2; maybe TRBD1 (5 bases). Germline V gene lookup returns CDR1 LGHNA and CDR2 YSLEER. V was trimmed by 2 bases and J by 4 bases, leaving 8 bases between them. This CDR3 is 13 amino acids long. The CDR3 coding sequence is TGCGCCAGCAGCCAACAGGGTTCCTATGGCTACACCTTC. It yields the protein CASSQQGSYGYTF.

This clone was seen more than once but under ten times. The J gene is TRBJ2-3, the V gene TRBV5-4, with a possible D match to TRBD2 (5 bases). This CDR3 is 15 amino acids long. The germline V gene encodes CDR1 SGHNT and CDR2 YYREEE (reference sequence). Trimming removed 1 base from V and 6 bases from J, with 15 bases in between. CDR3 nucleotide sequence: TGTGCCAGCAGCTTGAGTCGGAAGTGGGAGGATACGCAGTATTTT. Translation gives CASSLSRKWEDTQYF. Full variable domain (outside the CDR3, taken from reference TRBV5-4 and TRBJ2-3): ETGVTQSPTHLIKTRGQQVTLRCSSQSGHNTVSWYQQALGQGPQFIFQYYREEENGRGNFPPRFSGLQFPNYSSELNVNALELDDSALYLCASSLSRKWEDTQYFGPGTRLTVL.

The chain recombines TRBV6-1 with TRBJ1-6; no clear D. The CDR3 runs to 13 residues. The ends were cut back, 7 bases at V and 10 bases at J, with 14 bases in the middle. CDR1 and CDR2 (germline): MNHNS, SASEGT. CDR3 loop: CASKVEARSPLHF. The CDR3 coding sequence is TGTGCCAGCAAGGTTGAGGCTCGGTCACCCCTCCACTTT.

The chain couples TRBV14 to TRBJ2-7; unclear D gene. The V end lost 1 base, the J end lost 3 bases, and 13 bases lay between the germline ends. The CDR3 consists of 15 residues. CDR1 SGHDN and CDR2 FVKESK come from the germline V gene. Here the CDR3 DNA reads TGTGCCAGCAGCCAAGGGAACCTCCCGGGCTACGAGCAGTACTTC. This encodes CASSQGNLPGYEQYF.

The chain uses TRBV21-1 and TRBJ2-2; TRBD2 reflects the table's D call only, with no check against the DNA. TRBV21-1 has pseudogene status. This CDR3 has 16 residues. The CDR3 loop is CASINPSVPNTGELFF. CDR3 nucleotides: TGTGCCAGCATCAACCCCTCGGTTCCGAACACCGGGGAGCTGTTTTTT.

The count of this clone is one. The V and J genes are TRBV7-9 and TRBJ2-7, with 9 bases aligning to TRBD1. J gave up 6 bases and V 4 bases, and 10 bases lay outside the gene matches. The CDR3 has 15 amino acids. The germline gives CDR1 SEHNR, CDR2 FQNEAQ (reference sequence). The CDR3 DNA reads as TGTGCCAGCAGCTCACGGCCCGGGACAGGGAGCGAGCAGTACTTC. It encodes CASSSRPGTGSEQYF.

The V and J genes are TRBV15 and TRBJ1-3, with unresolved D. CDR3 length: 16 residues. V was clipped by 3 bases and J by 0 bases, with 12 bases between them. Germline V gene data show CDR1 as LNHNV and CDR2 as YYDKDF (reference sequence). The CDR3 loop reads CATSSLDFSSGNTIYF. The CDR3 DNA is TGTGCCACCAGCAGCCTGGACTTTTCCTCTGGAAACACCATATATTTT.

V is TRBV13 and J is TRBJ2-7; D perhaps matches TRBD1 (7 bases). The CDR3 spans 13 residues. V was cut by 5 bases and J by 4 bases, with 12 bases left in between. Germline values: CDR1 PRHDT, CDR2 FYEKMQ (reference sequence). The DNA for the CDR3 is TGTGCCAGCAGCGCGGGACAGACTTACGAGCAGTACTTC. Its protein is CASSAGQTYEQYF.

The chain links TRBV9 to TRBJ2-2; TRBD2 agrees at 8 bases. After removal of 4 bases from V and 6 bases from J, the junction contained 11 bases not matched to a gene. The length of the CDR3 is 16 residues. CDR1 is SGDLS and CDR2 is YYNGEE in the germline V gene. In DNA form, the CDR3 reads TGTGCCAGCAGCATAGATGGTAGCGGGATTCCCGGGGAGCTGTTTTTT. This encodes CASSIDGSGIPGELFF. The full variable domain, in which reference TRBV9 and TRBJ2-2 provide the parts outside the CDR3, is DSGVTQTPKHLITATGQRVTLRCSPRSGDLSVYWYQQSLDQGLQFLIQYYNGEERAKGNILERFSAQQFPDLHSELNLSSLELGDSALYFCASSIDGSGIPGELFFGEGSRLTVL.

This chain joins TRBV5-1 and TRBJ2-7, with 8 bases that match TRBD2. The CDR3 length is 14 residues. The trim removed 1 base at V and 7 bases at J, leaving 7 bases unmatched. Germline CDR1 and CDR2: SGHRS and YFSETQ. The CDR3, as DNA: TGCGCCAGCAGCTTGCGGGAGGGTTGGGGTGAGCAGTACTTC. Translating it yields CASSLREGWGEQYF.